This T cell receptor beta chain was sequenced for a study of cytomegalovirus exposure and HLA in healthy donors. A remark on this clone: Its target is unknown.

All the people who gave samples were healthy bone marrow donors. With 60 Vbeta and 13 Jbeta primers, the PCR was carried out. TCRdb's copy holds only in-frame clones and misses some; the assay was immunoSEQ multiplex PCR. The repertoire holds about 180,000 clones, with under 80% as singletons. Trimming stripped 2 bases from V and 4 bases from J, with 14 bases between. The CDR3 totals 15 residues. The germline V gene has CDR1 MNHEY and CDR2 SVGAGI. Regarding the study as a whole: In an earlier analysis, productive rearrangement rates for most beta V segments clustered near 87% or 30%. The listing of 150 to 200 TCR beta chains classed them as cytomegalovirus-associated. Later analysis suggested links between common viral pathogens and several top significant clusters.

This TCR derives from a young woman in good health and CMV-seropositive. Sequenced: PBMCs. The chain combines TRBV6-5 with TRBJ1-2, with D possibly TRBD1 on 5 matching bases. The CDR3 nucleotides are TGTGCCAGCAGTTACGGGGCGGGACGGACCTATGGCTACACCTTC. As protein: CASSYGAGRTYGYTF.